Presented here are 19 T cell receptor beta chains from one specimen sequenced in a study of T-cell memory formation after mild COVID-19. TCRdb re-analysed the 5' RACE reads in MiXCR, keeping a single row per CDR3 protein. The repertoire holds 290,000 or so distinct CDR3 sequences, with 19% as singletons. Input material: PBMCs or a T cell subset sorted from them (not recorded which). The source of these receptors is a man in his late teens or twenties who had mild COVID-19 (a few samples of this study predate the infection). Cell type and time point are not known.

This chain connects TRBV5-4 to TRBJ2-5; a possible D gene is TRBD2 (5 bases). This CDR3 contains 13 residues. Germline CDR1 SGHNT, CDR2 YYREEE (reference sequence). V gave up 3 bases and J gave up 4 bases, with 10 bases separating them. In DNA, the CDR3 is TGTGCCAGCAGCTGGCGTGGAGGAGAGACCCAGTACTTC. Translated: CASSWRGGETQYF.

This chain joins TRBV28 and TRBJ1-2; TRBD1 might be the D (5 bases). V lost 3 bases, J lost 1 base, and 12 bases lay in between. The germline V gene has CDR1 MDHEN and CDR2 SYDVKM. The CDR3 has 15 amino acids. DNA for the CDR3: TGTGCCAGCAGTTTCAGGGCACCGGATAACTATGGCTACACCTTC. Translating it yields CASSFRAPDNYGYTF.

This clonotype showed up just a few times. The genes are TRBV12-3 or TRBV12-4 and TRBJ2-7; maybe TRBD2 (6 bases). The V end lost 4 bases, the J end lost 6 bases, and 13 bases lay between the germline ends. CDR3 length: 13 residues. This CDR3 reads CASSSGGIREQYF. DNA of the CDR3: TGTGCCAGCAGTTCCGGGGGTATACGCGAGCAGTACTTC.

The rearrangement uses TRBV11-2 and TRBJ2-1, with TRBD2 matching over 9 bases. The V segment lost 4 bases and the J segment 7 bases; nucleotides outside the gene matches: 11. Germline V gene sequence: CDR1 SGHAT, CDR2 FQNNGV. The CDR3 spans 16 residues. The DNA for the CDR3 is TGTGCCAGCAGCTCCCTCCGCGGGGGGGCGAGAAATGAGCAGTTCTTC. This codes for CASSSLRGGARNEQFF.

This clonotype has only a few counts. This chain joins TRBV20-1 and TRBJ1-5, with a weak D call TRBD1 (5 bases). CDR1 and CDR2 from the germline V gene are DFQATT and SNEGSKA (reference sequence). Trimming stripped 3 bases from V and 6 bases from J, with 12 bases between. The length of the CDR3 is 13 residues. The CDR3, as DNA: TGCAGTGCTAGGGACAACGCGATTCAGCCCCAGCATTTT. Protein sequence: CSARDNAIQPQHF.

Concerning this clonotype itself: Mismatch with germline at one junction end may stem from a read error. V and J are TRBV7-6 and TRBJ1-4; TRBD1 is a possible D gene (6 bases). From germline, CDR1 is SGHVS and CDR2 FNYEAQ. CDR3 size: 15 residues. The CDR3 region is CASSSIDEGGEELFF. DNA of the CDR3: TGTGCCAGCAGCTCCATCGACGAAGGGGGTGAAGAACTGTTTTTT.

The genes are TRBV12-3 or TRBV12-4 and TRBJ1-5; D is possibly TRBD1 (6 bases). The CDR3 covers 16 residues. V lost 3 bases to trimming and J lost 5 bases, with 17 bases between them. This CDR3 is CASSFMGQSFDQPQHF. CDR3 nucleotides: TGTGCCAGCAGTTTTATGGGACAATCCTTCGATCAGCCCCAGCATTTT.

The V and J genes are TRBV15 and TRBJ2-7, with 11 bases fitting TRBD2. Germline CDR1 LNHNV, CDR2 YYDKDF (reference sequence). CDR3 size: 14 residues. The V and J ends lost 3 bases and 4 bases, in that order; junction bases with no gene match: 2. Here the CDR3 DNA reads TGTGCCACCAGCAGGACTAGCGGGACATACGAGCAGTACTTC. Its protein is CATSRTSGTYEQYF.

This clonotype came up many times. The rearrangement links TRBV2 to TRBJ2-7; D unclear. Germline CDR1 is SNHLY and CDR2 is FYNNEI. The CDR3 covers 13 residues. V shed 0 bases and J shed 0 bases, with 3 bases lying between them. Here the CDR3 reads CASSEAHSYEQYF. The CDR3 DNA reads TGTGCCAGCAGTGAAGCGCACTCCTACGAGCAGTACTTC.

The chain couples TRBV6-5 to TRBJ1-2; TRBD1 is a possible D gene (5 bases). CDR1 is MNHEY and CDR2 is SVGAGI in the germline V gene. The CDR3 consists of 16 residues. Trimming left V 0 bases short and J 2 bases short, with 13 bases between. In DNA form, the CDR3 reads TGTGCCAGCAGTTACTCTCCAAGAGACAGAAACTATGGCTACACCTTC. It encodes CASSYSPRDRNYGYTF.

The chain recombines TRBV6-5 with TRBJ1-5, with D tentatively TRBD1 (6 bases). Trimming stripped 8 bases from V and 4 bases from J, with 15 bases between. There are 14 residues in the CDR3. Germline-derived CDR1 and CDR2 are MNHEY and SVGAGI. CDR3 sequence (DNA): TGTGCCAGCGGGCTAGGAGGGGGTAATCAGCCCCAGCATTTT. Translating it yields CASGLGGGNQPQHF.

The V and J genes are TRBV27 and TRBJ2-2; D is possibly TRBD1 or TRBD2 (6 bases each). V was clipped by 6 bases and J by 9 bases, with 11 bases between them. Germline-derived CDR1 and CDR2 are MNHEY and SMNVEV (reference sequence). CDR3 length: 12 amino acids. CDR3 in DNA: TGTGCCAGCAGGAGGGGGGCCAGGGAGCTGTTTTTT. Translating it yields CASRRGARELFF.

This chain joins TRBV5-1 and TRBJ2-3, with a possible D match to TRBD2 (6 bases). CDR1 and CDR2 (germline): SGHRS, YFSETQ. There are 15 residues in the CDR3. Between the trimmed V and J ends, which lost 0 bases and 2 bases, there was a span of 10 bases. CDR3 sequence reads: CASSLGPGDTDTQYF. The CDR3 bases are TGCGCCAGCAGCTTGGGTCCGGGGGACACAGATACGCAGTATTTT. The entire variable domain, with the rest obtained from reference TRBV5-1 and TRBJ2-3, is as follows: KAGVTQTPRYLIKTRGQQVTLSCSPISGHRSVSWYQQTPGQGLQFLFEYFSETQRNKGNFPGRFSGRQFSNSRSEMNVSTLELGDSALYLCASSLGPGDTDTQYFGPGTRLTVL.

CDR3 in DNA: TGCGCCAGCAGCTTGGCTGGCACTCCCGCTAACTATGGCTACACCTTC. It encodes CASSLAGTPANYGYTF. The rearrangement uses TRBV5-1 and TRBJ1-2; D is unresolved. Trimming stripped 0 bases from V and 0 bases from J, with 12 bases between. This CDR3 is 16 amino acids long. Germline CDR1 is SGHRS and CDR2 is YFSETQ.

This chain joins TRBV4-3 and TRBJ1-6; unclear D gene. This CDR3 comprises 15 residues. Trimming removed 3 bases at V and 5 bases at J, with 11 bases between. Germline-derived CDR1 and CDR2 are LGHNA and YSLEER. The CDR3: CASSQSTQNNSPLHF. CDR3 coding DNA: TGCGCCAGCAGCCAGTCGACGCAGAATAATTCACCCCTCCACTTT.

This rearrangement joins TRBV6-1 to TRBJ2-7; D remains ambiguous. V lost 8 bases, J lost 3 bases, and 11 bases lay in between. Germline values: CDR1 MNHNS, CDR2 SASEGT. CDR3 size: 12 residues. The CDR3 spells CASVGEDYEQYF. In nucleotides, the CDR3 is TGTGCCAGCGTAGGAGAAGACTACGAGCAGTACTTC.

This sequence joins TRBV25-1 and TRBJ2-3, with no clear D. CDR1 is MGHDK, CDR2 SYGVNS, per germline. The ends were cut back, 1 base at V and 0 bases at J, with 11 bases in the middle. This CDR3 contains 16 residues. CDR3 in DNA: TGTGCCAGCAGTGAATGGGGTCGTACTAGCACAGATACGCAGTATTTT. It is translated as CASSEWGRTSTDTQYF.

This clonotype has only a few counts. V and J are TRBV6-5 and TRBJ2-1; 13 bases line up with TRBD2. This CDR3 is built from 14 residues. With 5 bases clipped from V and 10 bases from J, the junction kept 5 bases outside the gene matches. Germline V gene sequence: CDR1 MNHEY, CDR2 SVGAGI. The CDR3 coding sequence is TGTGCCAGCAGTACTAGCGGGGGGGCCGGGGAGCAGTTCTTC. Protein: CASSTSGGAGEQFF.

The chain has TRBV27 and TRBJ2-7; tentative D call: TRBD1 (6 bases). The CDR3 is made up of 14 amino acids. The V end lost 6 bases, the J end lost 4 bases, and 16 bases lay between the germline ends. Germline CDR1 and CDR2: MNHEY and SMNVEV (reference sequence). The CDR3 spells CASSLTGLGYEQYF. DNA of the CDR3: TGTGCCAGCAGCCTAACAGGGTTGGGGTACGAGCAGTACTTC.